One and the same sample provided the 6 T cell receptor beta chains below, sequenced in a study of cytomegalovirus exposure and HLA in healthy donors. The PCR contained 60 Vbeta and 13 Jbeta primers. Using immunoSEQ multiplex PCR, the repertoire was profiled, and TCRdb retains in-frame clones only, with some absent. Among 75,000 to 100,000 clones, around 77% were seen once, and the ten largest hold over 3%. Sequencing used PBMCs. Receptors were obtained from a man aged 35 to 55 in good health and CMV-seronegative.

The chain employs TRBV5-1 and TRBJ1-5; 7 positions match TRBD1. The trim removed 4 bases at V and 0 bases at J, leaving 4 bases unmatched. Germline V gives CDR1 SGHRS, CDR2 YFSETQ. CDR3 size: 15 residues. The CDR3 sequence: CASSTGQNSNQPQHF. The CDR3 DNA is TGCGCCAGCAGCACGGGACAGAATAGCAATCAGCCCCAGCATTTT.

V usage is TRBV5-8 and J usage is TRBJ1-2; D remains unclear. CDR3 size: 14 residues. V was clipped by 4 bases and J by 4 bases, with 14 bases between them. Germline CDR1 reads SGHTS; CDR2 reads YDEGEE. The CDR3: CASSGSEGFYGYTF. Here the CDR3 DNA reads TGTGCCAGCAGCGGCTCAGAGGGTTTCTATGGCTACACCTTC.

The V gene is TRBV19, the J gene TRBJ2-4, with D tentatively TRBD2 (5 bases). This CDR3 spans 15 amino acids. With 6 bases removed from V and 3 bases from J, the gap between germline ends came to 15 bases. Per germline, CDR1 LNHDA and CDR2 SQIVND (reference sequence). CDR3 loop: CASSDGPGGKNIQYF. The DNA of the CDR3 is TGTGCCAGTAGCGACGGACCCGGAGGCAAAAACATTCAGTACTTC. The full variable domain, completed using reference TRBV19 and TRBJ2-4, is DGGITQSPKYLFRKEGQNVTLSCEQNLNHDAMYWYRQDPGQGLRLIYYSQIVNDFQKGDIAEGYSVSREKKESFPLTVTSAQKNPTAFYLCASSDGPGGKNIQYFGAGTRLSVL.

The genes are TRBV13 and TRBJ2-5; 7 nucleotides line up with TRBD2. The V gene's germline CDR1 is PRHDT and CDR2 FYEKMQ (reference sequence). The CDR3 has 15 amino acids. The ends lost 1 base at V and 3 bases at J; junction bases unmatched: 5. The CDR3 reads CASSLVSSGKETQYF. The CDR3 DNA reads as TGTGCCAGCAGCTTAGTCTCTAGCGGAAAAGAGACCCAGTACTTC.

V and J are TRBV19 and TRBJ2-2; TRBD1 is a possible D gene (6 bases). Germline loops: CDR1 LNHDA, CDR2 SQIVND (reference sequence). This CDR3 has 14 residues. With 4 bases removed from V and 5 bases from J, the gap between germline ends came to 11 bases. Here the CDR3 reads CASSTDSITGELFF. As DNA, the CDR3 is TGTGCCAGTAGTACGGACAGCATTACCGGGGAGCTGTTTTTT.

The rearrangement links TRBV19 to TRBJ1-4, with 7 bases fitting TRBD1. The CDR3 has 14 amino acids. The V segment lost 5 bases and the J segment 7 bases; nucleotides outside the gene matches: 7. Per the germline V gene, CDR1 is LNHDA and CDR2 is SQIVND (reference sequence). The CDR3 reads CASSPTGSGEKLFF. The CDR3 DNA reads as TGTGCCAGTAGTCCGACAGGGTCGGGTGAAAAACTGTTTTTT.